This passage covers 22 T cell receptor beta chains from one sample sequenced in a study of T-cell memory formation after mild COVID-19. TCRdb reprocessed the 5' RACE reads with MiXCR, giving one entry per CDR3 protein. The data contain hundreds of thousands of distinct CDR3 sequences, roughly 18% of them singletons. Material for sequencing was PBMCs or a T cell subset sorted from them (not recorded which). The receptors derive from a young man who had mild COVID-19 (a few samples of this study predate the infection). Cell type and time point are not known.

This clonotype was observed a few times. The gene calls are TRBV5-6 and TRBJ1-2, with TRBD1 identical over 7 bases. The germline gives CDR1 SGHDT, CDR2 YYEEEE. V trimming: 4 bases; J trimming: 10 bases; junction bases outside the gene matches: 10. The CDR3 runs to 13 residues. CDR3 loop: CASSHRQGVDYTF. In DNA, the CDR3 is TGTGCCAGCAGCCATAGACAGGGAGTAGACTACACCTTC. Full variable domain (remainder filled in from reference TRBV5-6 and TRBJ1-2): DAGVTQSPTHLIKTRGQQVTLRCSPKSGHDTVSWYQQALGQGPQFIFQYYEEEERQRGNFPDRFSGHQFPNYSSELNVNALLLGDSALYLCASSHRQGVDYTFGSGTRLTVV.

The V and J genes are TRBV29-1 and TRBJ1-1, with D maybe TRBD1 (5 bases). From germline, CDR1 is SQVTM and CDR2 ANQGSEA. This CDR3 region has 14 residues. Trimming cost V 4 bases and J 4 bases, with 16 bases left between them. The DNA of the CDR3 is TGCAGCGTTGGTAGGAGCTACGGGGGCACTGAAGCTTTCTTT. This gives the protein CSVGRSYGGTEAFF. Full variable domain (outside the CDR3, taken from reference TRBV29-1 and TRBJ1-1): SAVISQKPSRDICQRGTSLTIQCQVDSQVTMMFWYRQQPGQSLTLIATANQGSEATYESGFVIDKFPISRPNLTFSTLTVSNMSPEDSSIYLCSVGRSYGGTEAFFGQGTRLTVV.

This clonotype occurred a few times. V and J are TRBV12-3 or TRBV12-4 and TRBJ1-1; 7 bases match TRBD1. CDR3 size: 16 residues. V gave up 5 bases and J gave up 0 bases; unmatched junction bases: 9. The CDR3 nucleotides read TGTGCCAGCAGTAGACAGGGAGTGTCCATGAACACTGAAGCTTTCTTT. The encoded protein is CASSRQGVSMNTEAFF.

This clonotype was picked up a small number of times. The chain recombines TRBV23-1 with TRBJ2-7, with D possibly being TRBD1 (6 bases). TRBV23-1 is noted as an ORF with a role that remains uncertain. The CDR3 extends over 11 amino acids. The CDR3 sequence: CASSLDRFIHV. The CDR3 region has the DNA TGCGCCAGCAGTCTCGACAGGTTTATTCACGTC.

This chain links TRBV20-1 with TRBJ1-1, with D tentatively TRBD1 (6 bases). The CDR3 has 13 residues. Germline CDR1 and CDR2: DFQATT and SNEGSKA (reference sequence). Trimming took 4 bases from V and 3 from J, leaving 12 bases between them. CDR3: CSATRDKYTEAFF. The CDR3 region has the DNA TGCAGTGCTACCCGGGACAAATACACTGAAGCTTTCTTT.

The chain joins TRBV7-9 to TRBJ1-5; perhaps TRBD1 as D (5 bases). The CDR3 spans 12 residues. Germline V CDR1 and CDR2: SEHNR, FQNEAQ (reference sequence). Deletions cut 5 bases from V and 6 bases from J, with 8 bases between. The CDR3 nucleotides are TGTGCCAGCAGCGCCGACAGTCAGCCCCAGCATTTT. Translation: CASSADSQPQHF. The variable domain in full, with the rest retrieved from reference TRBV7-9 and TRBJ1-5, is DTGVSQNPRHKITKRGQNVTFRCDPISEHNRLYWYRQTLGQGPEFLTYFQNEAQLEKSRLLSDRFSAERPKGSFSTLEIQRTEQGDSAMYLCASSADSQPQHFGDGTRLSIL.

V and J are TRBV20-1 and TRBJ2-5; no firm D call. CDR1 and CDR2 (germline): DFQATT, SNEGSKA (reference sequence). The CDR3 totals 13 residues. CDR3 loop: CTRLRASEETQYF. The CDR3 DNA is TGCACCCGTCTAAGGGCTAGTGAAGAGACCCAGTACTTC.

The chain links TRBV5-1 to TRBJ2-7; D possibly corresponds to TRBD2 (5 bases). This CDR3 is built from 15 residues. Germline V gene sequence: CDR1 SGHRS, CDR2 YFSETQ. The V end lost 3 bases, the J end lost 6 bases, and 19 bases lay between the germline ends. The CDR3 protein is CASSSAAGAPSEQYF. The CDR3 DNA reads TGCGCCAGCAGCTCCGCGGCGGGCGCCCCCTCCGAGCAGTACTTC.

This clonotype was observed many times. V is TRBV21-1 and J is TRBJ2-7; the tabulated D call, TRBD2, remains unverified against the DNA. TRBV21-1 is deemed a pseudogene. The length of the CDR3 is 11 residues. The CDR3 sequence: CASRGLREQYV. DNA of the CDR3: TGTGCCAGCAGGGGACTGAGAGAGCAGTACGTC.

This clonotype has more than one count but fewer than ten. The V call is TRBV14, the J call TRBJ1-6; the match to TRBD1 covers 7 bases. The CDR3 contains 14 residues. Trimming took 6 bases from V and 10 from J; bases not matched to a gene: 9. The germline V gene has CDR1 SGHDN and CDR2 FVKESK. CDR3 region: CASRKTGSRSPLHF. As DNA, the CDR3 is TGTGCCAGCAGGAAGACAGGGTCCAGATCACCCCTCCACTTT.

The J gene is TRBJ2-4, the V gene TRBV7-2, with 11 bases that match TRBD2. Germline CDR1 and CDR2: SGHTA and FQGNSA. Trimming cost V 6 bases and J 0 bases; bases outside gene matches: 10. The CDR3 has 18 amino acids. Written as DNA, the CDR3 is TGTGCCAGCAGTCGTACTAGCGGGGGTTCAATAGCCAAAAACATTCAGTACTTC. This codes for CASSRTSGGSIAKNIQYF.

The rearrangement joins TRBV20-1 to TRBJ1-1; D is perhaps TRBD1 (6 bases). The CDR3 runs to 12 residues. V was clipped by 2 bases and J by 6 bases, with 10 bases between them. Looked up from germline, CDR1 is DFQATT and CDR2 is SNEGSKA (reference sequence). Written as DNA, the CDR3 is TGCAGTGCTAGAAGGCGACAGGCTGAAGCTTTCTTT. This gives the protein CSARRRQAEAFF.

In this sample, this clonotype turned up a few times. CDR3 nucleotides: TGTGCCAGCAGTTTATCGGGGCAGCCCCAAGAGACCCAGTACTTC. Amino acids: CASSLSGQPQETQYF. The chain employs TRBV27 and TRBJ2-5; tentatively, D is TRBD1 (5 bases). With 0 bases removed from V and 1 base from J, the gap between germline ends came to 9 bases. Germline CDR1 reads MNHEY; CDR2 reads SMNVEV (reference sequence). CDR3 length equals 15 residues.

The CDR3 sequence: CASSLDTFTSYEQYF. In nucleotides, the CDR3 is TGTGCCAGCAGCCTAGACACTTTCACCTCCTACGAGCAGTACTTC. This chain links TRBV12-3 or TRBV12-4 with TRBJ2-7; D remains unclear. The CDR3 is 15 residues long. V gave up 6 bases and J gave up 0 bases, with 15 bases separating them.

The V call is TRBV6-5, the J call TRBJ1-3; D is possibly TRBD1 (5 bases). V gave up 4 bases and J gave up 0 bases, with 13 bases separating them. Looked up from germline, CDR1 is MNHEY and CDR2 is SVGAGI. The CDR3 length is 16 residues. The CDR3 sequence is CASSLGLLGSGNTIYF. As DNA, the CDR3 is TGTGCCAGCAGTTTGGGACTTCTTGGCTCTGGAAACACCATATATTTT.

This clonotype was counted many times. This rearrangement joins TRBV12-3 or TRBV12-4 to TRBJ1-1, with D uncertain. Trimming removed 6 bases from V and 5 bases from J, with 4 bases in between. The CDR3 is 10 amino acids. CDR3 residues: CASSRTEAFF. The CDR3 DNA reads TGTGCCAGCAGCCGTACTGAAGCTTTCTTT.

This clonotype was counted between two and nine times. This chain joins TRBV6-5 and TRBJ2-4; 7 bases map to TRBD1. The J segment lost 3 bases and the V segment lost 6 bases, leaving 5 bases of the junction unmatched. The CDR3 is 14 residues long. Germline V gene data show CDR1 as MNHEY and CDR2 as SVGAGI. CDR3 sequence: CASSQQGLKNIQYF. In nucleotides, the CDR3 is TGTGCCAGCAGCCAACAGGGGCTCAAAAACATTCAGTACTTC.

V usage is TRBV12-3 or TRBV12-4 and J usage is TRBJ2-5, with D possibly matching TRBD1 (6 bases). CDR3 length: 14 amino acids. V lost 4 bases to trimming and J lost 3 bases, with 12 bases between them. CDR3 in DNA: TGTGCCAGCAGTTCAAACAGGGTCAAAGAGACCCAGTACTTC. It codes for CASSSNRVKETQYF.

This clonotype was recorded many times. The rearrangement joins TRBV4-3 to TRBJ2-3; D is undetermined. Per germline, CDR1 LGHNA and CDR2 YSLEER. V was cut by 0 bases and J by 4 bases, with 11 bases left in between. This CDR3 spans 15 amino acids. CDR3 in amino acids: CASSQDPRRPDTQYF. In DNA form, the CDR3 reads TGCGCCAGCAGCCAAGATCCTCGGCGACCAGATACGCAGTATTTT.

The chain links TRBV12-3 or TRBV12-4 to TRBJ1-5; unclear D gene. V lost 5 bases, J lost 6 bases, and 17 bases lay in between. This CDR3 spans 15 amino acids. CDR3 sequence (DNA): TGTGCCAGCAGTCTGAACTTGGCGGCGCCTCAGCCCCAGCATTTT. Its translation: CASSLNLAAPQPQHF.

As regards this clonotype: An end of the junction does not agree with germline; a read error may underlie this. CDR3 DNA sequence: TGCAGTGCGAGAGGGGGCCGGACAGATACGCAGTATTTT. This encodes CSARGGRTDTQYF. This chain connects TRBV20-1 to TRBJ2-3, with TRBD1 matching 7 bases. The germline gives CDR1 DFQATT, CDR2 SNEGSKA (reference sequence). The CDR3 runs to 13 residues.

This clonotype occurred many times. CDR3 coding DNA: TGTGCCAGCAGCTTTTTCGACGAGTCCTACGAGCAGTACGTC. It encodes CASSFFDESYEQYV. The gene calls are TRBV7-9 and TRBJ2-7; D remains ambiguous. CDR3 length: 14 amino acids. V shed 3 bases and J shed 1 base, with 10 bases lying between them. CDR1 and CDR2 (germline): SEHNR, FQNEAQ (reference sequence).